The next 30 T cell receptor beta chains were all read from a single sample in a study of early T cells in non-severe SARS-CoV-2 infection. Each CDR3 protein is one row after TCRdb ran MiXCR on the 5' RACE reads. The data contain 100,000 to 140,000 distinct CDR3 sequences, roughly 11% of them singletons. Sequencing input: whole blood. All receptors derive from an adult who was a healthcare worker with PCR-confirmed SARS-CoV-2 infection or an uninfected control (not recorded which).

This clonotype showed up many times. The rearrangement uses TRBV12-3 or TRBV12-4 and TRBJ2-1; D not certain. The CDR3 runs to 12 residues. V shed 1 base and J shed 7 bases, with 5 bases lying between them. This chain's CDR3 is CASSLGVNEQFF. CDR3 DNA sequence: TGTGCCAGCAGTTTAGGGGTTAATGAGCAGTTCTTC.

The chain is built from TRBV6-6 and TRBJ2-3; 10 bases are a match to TRBD2. Germline V gives CDR1 MNHNY, CDR2 SVGAGI (reference sequence). The CDR3 has 13 amino acids. Trimming at V came to 7 bases and at J to 3 bases, leaving 1 base not matched to a gene. CDR3 residues: CASTSGSTDTQYF. The CDR3 DNA is TGTGCCAGCACTAGCGGGAGTACAGATACGCAGTATTTT.

There are many counts of this clonotype. The rearrangement joins TRBV2 to TRBJ1-1; maybe TRBD1 (5 bases). V was trimmed by 6 bases and J by 1 base, leaving 12 bases between them. This CDR3 is 14 amino acids long. Germline CDR1 is SNHLY and CDR2 is FYNNEI. The CDR3 sequence is CASRLGLGNTEAFF. CDR3 sequence (DNA): TGTGCCAGCAGGCTGGGGCTGGGGAACACTGAAGCTTTCTTT.

The chain employs TRBV29-1 and TRBJ2-1; the match to TRBD1 covers 11 bases. CDR3 length: 18 amino acids. With 3 bases clipped from V and 0 bases from J, the junction kept 10 bases outside the gene matches. Germline V gene data show CDR1 as SQVTM and CDR2 as ANQGSEA. The CDR3 spells CSVDNPGQGVFSYNEQFF. In DNA form, the CDR3 reads TGCAGCGTTGATAATCCGGGACAGGGGGTCTTCTCCTACAATGAGCAGTTCTTC.

This chain joins TRBV15 and TRBJ2-7; D remains unclear. The CDR3 extends over 12 amino acids. The germline gives CDR1 LNHNV, CDR2 YYDKDF (reference sequence). The V and J ends lost 1 base and 6 bases respectively, with 7 bases between them. The CDR3 DNA follows: TGTGCCACCAGCAGAGCTAGAGGCGAGCAGTACTTC. This sequence encodes CATSRARGEQYF.

This clonotype was observed at least ten times. J is TRBJ2-7 and V is TRBV10-3; 9 positions agree with TRBD1. The CDR3 is 15 amino acids. Germline V gives CDR1 ENHRY, CDR2 SYGVKD. Losses at the gene ends were 4 bases for V and 4 bases for J; bases not matched to a gene: 8. For the CDR3, the DNA is TGTGCCATCAGTGGGGGGGACAGGGTAAATTACGAGCAGTACTTC. Its translation: CAISGGDRVNYEQYF.

As to this clonotype: Possible read error: a much larger clone is one base away. This is likely a read error, given that the CDR3 carries no conserved phenylalanine or tryptophan at its end. DNA for the CDR3: TGTGCCAGCAGGCTCCGGGAGTCCCCAGATACGCAGTATCTT. Amino acids: CASRLRESPDTQYL. The chain carries TRBV6-1 and TRBJ2-3; tentatively, D is TRBD2 (6 bases). V was trimmed by 6 bases and J by 4 bases, leaving 14 bases between them. This CDR3 has 14 amino acids. Germline V gene lookup returns CDR1 MNHNS and CDR2 SASEGT.

This clonotype appeared many times. This chain uses TRBV9 with TRBJ2-6; D might be TRBD1 (5 bases). Germline V CDR1 and CDR2: SGDLS, YYNGEE. The length of the CDR3 is 15 residues. V shed 0 bases and J shed 12 bases, with 16 bases lying between them. CDR3 nucleotide sequence: TGTGCCAGCAGCGTAGACCAGACAGTACCCGCCGTCCTGACTTTC. Protein: CASSVDQTVPAVLTF.

This clonotype has a handful of counts. V usage is TRBV28 and J usage is TRBJ2-7, with 11 bases identical to TRBD2. The CDR3 has 13 residues. With 6 bases clipped from V and 5 bases from J, the junction kept 3 bases outside the gene matches. CDR1 and CDR2 (germline): MDHEN, SYDVKM. The CDR3 is CASRLAGVNEQYF. The CDR3 DNA is TGTGCCAGCAGACTAGCGGGAGTAAACGAGCAGTACTTC.

In its sample, this clonotype was seen many times. The V and J genes are TRBV20-1 and TRBJ1-1; D call uncertain. CDR1 is DFQATT, CDR2 SNEGSKA, per germline (reference sequence). V was pared by 1 base and J by 1 base, with 4 bases between. The CDR3 contains 12 residues. CDR3 sequence: CSARGGNTEAFF. CDR3 nucleotide sequence: TGCAGTGCTAGAGGGGGGAACACTGAAGCTTTCTTT.

Ten or more counts support this clonotype. This chain links TRBV11-3 with TRBJ2-1, with D uncertain. V was clipped by 5 bases and J by 0 bases, with 11 bases between them. The CDR3 loop spans 15 amino acids. Germline CDR1 reads SGHNT; CDR2 reads YENEEA. CDR3 nucleotide sequence: TGTGCCAGCAGCCCCCCGGGTTACTCCTACAATGAGCAGTTCTTC. It encodes CASSPPGYSYNEQFF.

V and J are TRBV20-1 and TRBJ1-1, with 8 bases that match TRBD1. CDR3 length: 12 residues. Germline V lookup: CDR1 DFQATT, CDR2 SNEGSKA (reference sequence). Trimming took 5 bases from V and 1 from J; bases not matched to a gene: 0. This chain's CDR3 is CSAGQGNTEAFF. The DNA of the CDR3 is TGCAGTGCTGGACAGGGGAACACTGAAGCTTTCTTT.

This clonotype was observed a few times. The chain combines TRBV11-2 with TRBJ2-5, with 8 bases identical to TRBD1. J lost 5 bases, V lost 5 bases, and 10 bases had no gene match. CDR3 length: 15 amino acids. Looked up from germline, CDR1 is SGHAT and CDR2 is FQNNGV. The CDR3 spells CASSPATGALETQYF. CDR3 bases: TGTGCCAGCAGCCCGGCGACAGGGGCCCTGGAGACCCAGTACTTC.

The gene calls are TRBV28 and TRBJ2-7; D gene uncertain. CDR1 and CDR2 from the germline V gene are MDHEN and SYDVKM. This CDR3 spans 15 amino acids. V lost 3 bases to trimming and J lost 3 bases, with 15 bases between them. Here the CDR3 reads CASSFGLTEYYEQYF. The CDR3 DNA follows: TGTGCCAGCAGTTTTGGGTTAACAGAATACTACGAGCAGTACTTC.

The sample holds many counts of this clonotype. J is TRBJ2-1 and V is TRBV3-1, with 14 bases matching TRBD2. V lost 0 bases and J lost 9; bases outside the gene matches: 10. Germline V gives CDR1 LGHDT, CDR2 YNNKEL (reference sequence). The CDR3 totals 18 residues. The CDR3 spells CASSQDLRGLAGVGEQFF. CDR3 nucleotide sequence: TGTGCCAGCAGCCAAGATCTCAGGGGACTAGCGGGAGTAGGTGAGCAGTTCTTC.

This clonotype appeared a few times. The chain carries TRBV20-1 and TRBJ2-2, with 10 positions matching TRBD2. The germline V gene encodes CDR1 DFQATT and CDR2 SNEGSKA (reference sequence). The CDR3 contains 14 residues. J was trimmed by 4 bases and V by 1 base; bases with no gene match: 0. The CDR3 loop is CSARGLAGTGELFF. The CDR3 coding sequence is TGCAGTGCTAGAGGACTAGCGGGCACCGGGGAGCTGTTTTTT.

This clonotype has at least ten counts. The chain uses TRBV6-5 and TRBJ1-5; 9 positions match TRBD1. The CDR3 covers 15 residues. Trimming took 0 bases from V and 5 from J; bases not matched to a gene: 2. The germline gives CDR1 MNHEY, CDR2 SVGAGI. This CDR3 is CASSYSRQGDQPQHF. CDR3 coding DNA: TGTGCCAGCAGTTACTCGCGACAGGGGGATCAGCCCCAGCATTTT.

This sequence joins TRBV20-1 and TRBJ2-1; D remains ambiguous. The CDR3 is made up of 14 amino acids. The V end lost 6 bases, the J end lost 0 bases, and 12 bases lay between the germline ends. Germline V gene lookup returns CDR1 DFQATT and CDR2 SNEGSKA (reference sequence). CDR3 in DNA: TGCAGTGCGCCTGACGGAATCTCCTACAATGAGCAGTTCTTC. Its translation: CSAPDGISYNEQFF.

This clonotype was seen repeatedly, ten times or more. The chain couples TRBV6-2 or TRBV6-3 to TRBJ2-5, with unresolved D. Trimming shortened V by 3 bases and J by 5 bases, and 4 bases separated the two germline ends. The CDR3 is made up of 11 amino acids. Germline V gene lookup returns CDR1 MNHEY and CDR2 SVGEGT. CDR3 DNA: TGTGCCAGCAGTTATTTTGAGACCCAGTACTTC. It specifies CASSYFETQYF.

This clonotype was observed many times. The gene calls are TRBV30 and TRBJ1-6; D remains ambiguous. Trimming pared 2 bases from V and 17 bases from J, leaving 13 bases between. The CDR3 spans 11 residues. The germline gives CDR1 GTSNPN, CDR2 SVGIG (reference sequence). CDR3 region: CAWSRPPKVHF. The CDR3 coding sequence is TGTGCCTGGAGTAGGCCTCCTAAGGTCCACTTT.

The J gene is TRBJ2-6, the V gene TRBV19; tentative D call: TRBD1 (6 bases). V was shortened by 6 bases and J by 0 bases, with 12 bases between the two germline ends. Germline values: CDR1 LNHDA, CDR2 SQIVND (reference sequence). The CDR3 is 16 amino acids. The CDR3 DNA reads as TGTGCCAGTAGATACAGGGCCGCCTCTGGGGCCAACGTCCTGACTTTC. Protein sequence: CASRYRAASGANVLTF.

This clonotype was counted ten times or more. The chain employs TRBV6-5 and TRBJ1-4; D is possibly TRBD1 (5 bases). V lost 2 bases and J lost 8, with 9 bases in between. The CDR3 totals 13 residues. CDR1 MNHEY and CDR2 SVGAGI come from the germline V gene. CDR3 sequence (DNA): TGTGCCAGCAGTTACGTGGGGGTCGAAAAACTGTTTTTT. Protein: CASSYVGVEKLFF.

The chain carries TRBV5-1 and TRBJ1-1; no clear D gene. The CDR3 is 12 residues long. CDR1 and CDR2 from the germline V gene are SGHRS and YFSETQ. V was cut by 5 bases and J by 4 bases, with 9 bases left in between. The CDR3 DNA sequence: TGCGCCAGCAGTAATGGGCGCACTGAAGCTTTCTTT. This translates into CASSNGRTEAFF.

This chain connects TRBV28 to TRBJ2-5; no clear D gene. V was cut by 6 bases and J by 4 bases, with 15 bases left in between. This CDR3 has 14 amino acids. The germline CDR1 and CDR2 sequences are MDHEN and SYDVKM. The CDR3 region has the DNA TGTGCCAGCAGGCCCGTGTTGGTGCTAGAGACCCAGTACTTC. Translation: CASRPVLVLETQYF. The complete variable domain, with remaining parts taken from reference TRBV28 and TRBJ2-5, reads DVKVTQSSRYLVKRTGEKVFLECVQDMDHENMFWYRQDPGLGLRLIYFSYDVKMKEKGDIPEGYSVSREKKERFSLILESASTNQTSMYLCASRPVLVLETQYFGPGTRLLVL.

This clonotype was counted between two and nine times. The V and J genes are TRBV12-3 or TRBV12-4 and TRBJ2-7, with D hard to call. There are 13 residues in the CDR3. V dropped 1 base and J dropped 3 bases, with 7 bases sitting between them. The CDR3 spells CASSLDSDYEQYF. DNA of the CDR3: TGTGCCAGCAGTTTAGACAGCGACTACGAGCAGTACTTC.

This clonotype was seen a few times. This chain's CDR3 is CAISEPQREQYF. The CDR3 coding sequence is TGTGCCATCAGTGAGCCACAGCGCGAGCAGTACTTC. The chain uses TRBV10-3 and TRBJ2-7; D gene uncertain. Germline V lookup: CDR1 ENHRY, CDR2 SYGVKD. This CDR3 has 12 amino acids. The V and J ends lost 2 bases and 6 bases respectively, with 8 bases between them.

At least ten counts were recorded for this clonotype. V usage is TRBV28 and J usage is TRBJ1-4, with D hard to call. This CDR3 region has 13 residues. V was pared by 5 bases and J by 8 bases, with 12 bases between. CDR1 is MDHEN, CDR2 SYDVKM, per germline. The CDR3 loop is CASSPLMHEKLFF. CDR3 nucleotides: TGTGCCAGCAGTCCCCTAATGCACGAAAAACTGTTTTTT.

In this sample, this clonotype turned up many times. This chain connects TRBV7-2 to TRBJ2-2; D is undetermined. There are 13 residues in the CDR3. CDR1 is SGHTA and CDR2 is FQGNSA in the germline V gene. The V gene lost 5 bases and the J gene lost 7 bases, with 11 bases spanning the gap. DNA of the CDR3: TGTGCCAGCAGCGCCGCGTGGGACGGGGAGCTGTTTTTT. Protein sequence: CASSAAWDGELFF.

This clonotype was recorded a few times. This chain links TRBV9 with TRBJ2-1, with 7 positions matching TRBD1. CDR1 and CDR2 from the germline V gene are SGDLS and YYNGEE. The CDR3 runs to 15 residues. V shed 3 bases and J 5 bases; nucleotides not matched to a gene: 8. The DNA of the CDR3 is TGTGCCAGCAGCGGAGGGGGCGCGGGCCACAATGAGCAGTTCTTC. It encodes CASSGGGAGHNEQFF.

This clonotype showed up just a few times. The rearrangement joins TRBV6-6 to TRBJ1-6; no clear D gene. This CDR3 has 13 residues. Trimming pared 0 bases from V and 7 bases from J, leaving 4 bases between. CDR1 is MNHNY, CDR2 SVGAGI, per germline (reference sequence). The chain's CDR3 is CASSYSPNSPLHF. CDR3 in DNA: TGTGCCAGCAGTTACTCCCCCAATTCACCCCTCCACTTT.